The entry below gives a single TCR beta chain sequence along with its context. These data come from a study of blood T cell repertoires in COVID-19. Using immunoSEQ multiplex PCR, the repertoire was profiled, and TCRdb retains in-frame clones only, with some absent. The data hold approximately 210,000 clones, with about 91% observed a single time. With V trimmed by 7 bases and J by 5 bases, 6 bases remained unmatched. The CDR3 extends over 13 amino acids. Germline values: CDR1 LNHDA, CDR2 SQIVND (reference sequence). The gene calls are TRBV19 and TRBJ2-3, with TRBD2 matching 7 bases. The TCR originated in a man in his thirties or forties with acute or convalescent COVID-19. The material sequenced was peripheral blood. The chain's CDR3 is CASTAGVIDTQYF. CDR3 coding DNA: TGTGCCAGTACCGCGGGAGTGATAGATACGCAGTATTTT.